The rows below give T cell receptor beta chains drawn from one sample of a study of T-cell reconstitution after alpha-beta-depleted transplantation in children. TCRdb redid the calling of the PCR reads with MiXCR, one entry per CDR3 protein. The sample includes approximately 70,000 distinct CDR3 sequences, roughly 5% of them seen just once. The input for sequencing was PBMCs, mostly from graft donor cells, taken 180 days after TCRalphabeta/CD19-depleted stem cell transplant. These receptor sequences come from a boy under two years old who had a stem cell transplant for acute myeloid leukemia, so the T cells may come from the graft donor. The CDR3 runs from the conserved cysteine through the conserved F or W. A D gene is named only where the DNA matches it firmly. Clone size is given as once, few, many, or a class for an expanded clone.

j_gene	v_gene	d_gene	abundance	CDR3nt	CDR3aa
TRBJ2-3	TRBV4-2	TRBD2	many	TGTGCCAGCAGCCCGCGGGGGAACCACCCTCCTAGCACAGATACGCAGTATTTT	CASSPRGNHPPSTDTQYF
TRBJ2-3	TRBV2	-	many	TGTGCCAGCAGTCCACAGGGTCGGCCAGATACGCAGTATTTT	CASSPQGRPDTQYF
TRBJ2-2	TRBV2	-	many	TGTGCCAGCAGGAACAGGAGCCTAACCGGGGAGCTGTTTTTT	CASRNRSLTGELFF
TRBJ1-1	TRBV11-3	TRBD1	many	TGTGCCAGCAGCTCCTGGACAGGGGACCTCTTGAACACTGAAGCTTTCTTT	CASSSWTGDLLNTEAFF
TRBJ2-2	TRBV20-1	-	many	TGCAGTGCTAGAGAACGGAACACCGGGGAGCTGTTTTTT	CSARERNTGELFF
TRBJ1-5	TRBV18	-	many	TGTGCCAGCTCTCCTCAAAGTCAGGGCGGGAATCAGCCCCAGCATTTT	CASSPQSQGGNQPQHF
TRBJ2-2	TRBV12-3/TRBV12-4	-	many	TGTGCCAGCAGTTTACGGGCCATCACCGGGGAGCTGTTTTTT	CASSLRAITGELFF
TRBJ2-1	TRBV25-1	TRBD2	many	TGTGCCAGCAGTGAATTGGGCGGGGGAATCTACAATGAGCAGTTCTTC	CASSELGGGIYNEQFF
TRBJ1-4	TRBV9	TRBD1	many	TGTGCCAGCAGCGTGGGACAGGGGGCGGGGGCCTCTAATGAAAAACTGTTTTTT	CASSVGQGAGASNEKLFF
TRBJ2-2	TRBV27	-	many	TGTGCCAGCAGTCCGCCCCAAGGGGAGCTGTTTTTT	CASSPPQGELFF
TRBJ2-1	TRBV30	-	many	TGTGCCTGGAGTCTCTTAGTACCCTACAATGAGCAGTTCTTC	CAWSLLVPYNEQFF
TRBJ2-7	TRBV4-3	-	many	TGCGCCAGCAGCCAAGTGGTACAGCCAGCCTACGAGCAGTACTTC	CASSQVVQPAYEQYF
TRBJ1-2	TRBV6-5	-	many	TGTGCCAGCAGCCGAGTCTTACAGGCCTCTAGAGGCTACACCTTC	CASSRVLQASRGYTF
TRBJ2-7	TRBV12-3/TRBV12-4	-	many	TGTGCCAGCAGTTTCGTGCCAGGTACCTACGAGCAGTACTTC	CASSFVPGTYEQYF
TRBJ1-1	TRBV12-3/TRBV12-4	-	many	TGTGCCAGCAGTTCTCCACAGGGCTCTATGAACACTGAAGCTTTCTTT	CASSSPQGSMNTEAFF
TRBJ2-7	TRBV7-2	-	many	TGTGCCAGCAGCGTCCAGGGGGGGGTCAACTACGAGCAGTACTTC	CASSVQGGVNYEQYF
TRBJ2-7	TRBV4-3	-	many	TGCGCCAGCAGCCAAGATATGGCGCCGGACGAGCAGTACTTC	CASSQDMAPDEQYF
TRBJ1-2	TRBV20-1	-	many	TGCAGTGCTAGACTGCTCCGGGACACGGACTATGGCTACACCTTC	CSARLLRDTDYGYTF
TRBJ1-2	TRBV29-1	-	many	TGCAGCGTTGGGCAGGTCAACTATGGCTACACCTTC	CSVGQVNYGYTF
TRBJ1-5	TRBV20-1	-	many	TGCAGTGCTACCAGTACGCGGAGATTGTGGTATAGCAATCAGCCCCAGCATTTT	CSATSTRRLWYSNQPQHF
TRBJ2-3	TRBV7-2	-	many	TGTGCCAGCAGCTTAGCAGTAGCAGATACGCAGTATTTT	CASSLAVADTQYF
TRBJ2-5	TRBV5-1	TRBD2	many	TGCGCCAGCAGCTCCGGACTAGCCTTGTACCAAGAGACCCAGTACTTC	CASSSGLALYQETQYF
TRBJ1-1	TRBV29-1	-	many	TGCAGCGTTTCTAGGACAGTTTTGAACACTGAAGCTTTCTTT	CSVSRTVLNTEAFF
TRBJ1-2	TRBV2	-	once	TGTACCCTCAGTTCAGGGGAGACCTTAAGACAGCCTCCGTATGGCTACACCTTC	CTLSSGETLRQPPYGYTF
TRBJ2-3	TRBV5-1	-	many	TGCGCCAGCAGCTTGGCCACGTCTAGCACAGATACGCAGTATTTT	CASSLATSSTDTQYF
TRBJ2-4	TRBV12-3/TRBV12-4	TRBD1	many	TGTGCCAGCTCCTTCCCGCGTTCGGACAGGGGAAAAAACATTCAGTACTTC	CASSFPRSDRGKNIQYF
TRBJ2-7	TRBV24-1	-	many	TGTGCCACCAGTGACTCTGGGACCTACGAGCAGTACTTC	CATSDSGTYEQYF
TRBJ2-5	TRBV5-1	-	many	TGCGCCAGCAGCGGGACGCCACAAGAGACCCAGTACTTC	CASSGTPQETQYF
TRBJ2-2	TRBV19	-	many	TGTGCCAGTAGTACAGGGTTGAACACCGGGGAGCTGTTTTTT	CASSTGLNTGELFF
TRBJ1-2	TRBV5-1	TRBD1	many	TGCGCCAGCAGCTTGGCCAACAGGGGGGCGAACTATGGCTACACCTTC	CASSLANRGANYGYTF
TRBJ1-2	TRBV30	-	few	TGTGCCTGGAGTGTACAGGAAATCCCCACCTTC	CAWSVQEIPTF